This T cell receptor beta chain was recorded in a study of cytomegalovirus exposure and HLA in healthy donors. Study-level results: A later analysis showed TCR association rates differing by HLA locus, peaking at DRB1 and lowest at HLA-C. Researchers reported in a later analysis that a missense DCLRE1C variant was tied to TCR beta V- and J-gene trimming. Segments of the TCR beta V type were, in most cases, productive about 90% or about 30% of the time in an earlier analysis.

The PCR ran on 60 Vbeta and 13 Jbeta primers. Assay used: immunoSEQ multiplex PCR; TCRdb lists only in-frame clones, some missing. The data hold some 150,000 clones, with roughly 70% observed a single time. The germline CDR1 and CDR2 sequences are LNHNV and YYDKDF (reference sequence). The length of the CDR3 is 16 residues. In its sample, this clone was seen once. What it recognizes is unknown. The rearrangement links TRBV15 to TRBJ2-5; TRBD2 agrees at 12 bases. TRBJ2-7 matches the DNA end more closely, so the J call is doubtful. The source of this sequence is a man aged 18 to 30 in good health and CMV-seropositive. Input material: PBMCs. CDR3: CATSRGTSGDTYEQYF. In nucleotides, the CDR3 is TGTGCCACCAGCAGAGGGACTAGCGGGGATACCTACGAGCAGTACTTC.